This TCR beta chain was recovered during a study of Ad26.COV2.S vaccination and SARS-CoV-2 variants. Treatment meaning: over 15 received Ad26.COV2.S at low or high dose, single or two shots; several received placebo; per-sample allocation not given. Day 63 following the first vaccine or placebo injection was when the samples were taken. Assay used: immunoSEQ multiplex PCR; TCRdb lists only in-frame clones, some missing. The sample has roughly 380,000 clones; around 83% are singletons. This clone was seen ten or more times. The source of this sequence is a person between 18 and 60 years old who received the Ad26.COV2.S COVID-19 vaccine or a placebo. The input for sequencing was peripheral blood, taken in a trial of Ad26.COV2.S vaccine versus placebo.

CDR3 sequence: CASSKGAGRTRVNEQYF. The CDR3 DNA sequence: TGTGCCAGCAGCAAAGGCGCCGGAAGGACTAGAGTGAACGAGCAGTACTTC. V and J are TRBV7-6 and TRBJ2-7; 7 bases line up with TRBD2. CDR1 is SGHVS, CDR2 FNYEAQ, per germline. The ends lost 5 bases at V and 5 bases at J; junction bases unmatched: 18. This CDR3 contains 17 residues.